The following is a T cell receptor (beta chain) sequence with its context. Its antigen is unidentified. The data are from a study of OX40 agonist ivuxolimab in advanced cancers. Study overall: Every 2 weeks, patients got intravenous ivuxolimab at one of six dose levels (0.01-10 mg/kg). Study-level results: In the 0.1-3.0 mg/kg groups, partial responders showed among the lowest expansion. Clones of CD4+ and CD8+ blood T cells grew by week 6 at doses of 0.1 to 3.0 mg/kg.

The germline V gene has CDR1 SGHRS and CDR2 YFSETQ. The CDR3 loop spans 14 amino acids. Trimming removed 1 base at V and 4 bases at J, with 8 bases between. Produced via immunoSEQ multiplex PCR; TCRdb's table is partial and in-frame only. In the table there are some 74,000 clones, approximately 85% of which are singletons. The origin of this receptor is an adult with an advanced solid tumor such as melanoma, head and neck, liver or kidney cancer. The sequences come from CD4+ or CD8+ T cells sorted from blood, collected in a trial of the OX40 agonist ivuxolimab. The chain combines TRBV5-1 with TRBJ2-2; D possibly corresponds to TRBD2 (6 bases). CDR3 DNA: TGCGCCAGCAGCTTGAGGGGAGGCACCGGGGAGCTGTTTTTT. Its protein product is CASSLRGGTGELFF.